This T cell receptor (beta chain) emerged from a study of post-analysis software for immune sequencing data. Overall study: The patients showed relapsing-remitting, secondary progressive and progressive-relapsing multiple sclerosis courses.

Study results and caveats: The normalized Chao1 diversity of multiple sclerosis patients was significantly lower than that of controls. The five TRBV segments detected at higher frequency in patients than in controls included TRBV5-6, TRBV5-1 and TRBV20-1.

This clonotype was counted only a few times. Its antigen is currently unknown. V was trimmed by 1 base and J by 5 bases, leaving 33 bases between them. The CDR3 extends over 22 amino acids. Germline CDR1 MGHDK, CDR2 SYGVNS. Included in the TCR beta cDNA libraries were unique molecular identifiers. TCRdb re-derived calls from the PCR reads in MiXCR, one entry per CDR3 protein. The repertoire holds some 890,000 distinct CDR3 sequences, with roughly half as singletons. The clonotype was recovered from a girl aged 5-17 years with multiple sclerosis. This sequence joins TRBV25-1 and TRBJ2-1; possible D gene TRBD2, 7 bases. The sequencing input was blood. CDR3 nucleotide sequence: TGTGCCAGCAGTGAATCTAGTCTGAAGGGAGCGCTCGGGGGGCGGTGGAACAATGAGCAGTTCTTC. Its protein is CASSESSLKGALGGRWNNEQFF.